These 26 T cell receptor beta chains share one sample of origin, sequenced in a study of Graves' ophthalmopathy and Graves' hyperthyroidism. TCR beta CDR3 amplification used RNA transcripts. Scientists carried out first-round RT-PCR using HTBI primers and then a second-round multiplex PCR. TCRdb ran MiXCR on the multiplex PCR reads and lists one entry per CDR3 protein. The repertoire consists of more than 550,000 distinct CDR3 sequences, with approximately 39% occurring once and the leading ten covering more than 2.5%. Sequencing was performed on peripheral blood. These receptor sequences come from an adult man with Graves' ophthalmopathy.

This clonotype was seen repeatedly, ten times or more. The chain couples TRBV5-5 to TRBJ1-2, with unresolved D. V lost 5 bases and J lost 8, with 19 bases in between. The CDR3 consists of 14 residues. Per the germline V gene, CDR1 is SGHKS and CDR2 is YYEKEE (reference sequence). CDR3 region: CASSSLGPPTGYTF. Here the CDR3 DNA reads TGTGCCAGCAGTTCCTTAGGGCCGCCGACGGGCTACACCTTC.

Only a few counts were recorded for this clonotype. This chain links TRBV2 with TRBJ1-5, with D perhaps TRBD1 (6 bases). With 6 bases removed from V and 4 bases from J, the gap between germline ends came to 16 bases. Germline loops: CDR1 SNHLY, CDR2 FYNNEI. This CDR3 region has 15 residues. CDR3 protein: CASSRQVGGNQPQHF. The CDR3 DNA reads TGTGCCAGCAGCCGACAGGTGGGGGGGAATCAGCCCCAGCATTTT.

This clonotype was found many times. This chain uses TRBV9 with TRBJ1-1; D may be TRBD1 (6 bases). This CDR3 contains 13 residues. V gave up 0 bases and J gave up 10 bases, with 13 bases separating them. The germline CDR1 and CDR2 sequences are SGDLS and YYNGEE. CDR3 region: CASSVAIQGPAFF. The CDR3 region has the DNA TGTGCCAGCAGCGTAGCTATCCAGGGGCCAGCTTTCTTT.

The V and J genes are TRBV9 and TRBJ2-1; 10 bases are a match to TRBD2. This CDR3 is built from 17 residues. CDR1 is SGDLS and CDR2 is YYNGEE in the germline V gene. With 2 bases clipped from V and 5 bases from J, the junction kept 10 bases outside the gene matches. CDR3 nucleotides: TGTGCCAGCAGCGTTGGGAGCGGGGGGGCTGGGAACAATGAGCAGTTCTTC. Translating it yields CASSVGSGGAGNNEQFF.

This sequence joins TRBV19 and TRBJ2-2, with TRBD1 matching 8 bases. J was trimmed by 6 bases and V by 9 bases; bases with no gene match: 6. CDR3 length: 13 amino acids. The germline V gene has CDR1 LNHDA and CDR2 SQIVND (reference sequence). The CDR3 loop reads CASSKQGAGELFF. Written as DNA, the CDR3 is TGTGCCAGCAGCAAACAGGGGGCCGGGGAGCTGTTTTTT.

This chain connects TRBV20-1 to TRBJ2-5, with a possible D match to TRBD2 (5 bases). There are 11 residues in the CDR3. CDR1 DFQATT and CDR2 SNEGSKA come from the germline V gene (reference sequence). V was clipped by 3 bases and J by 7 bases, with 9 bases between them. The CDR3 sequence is CSASGVGTQYF. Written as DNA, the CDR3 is TGCAGTGCTAGCGGGGTAGGGACCCAGTACTTC.

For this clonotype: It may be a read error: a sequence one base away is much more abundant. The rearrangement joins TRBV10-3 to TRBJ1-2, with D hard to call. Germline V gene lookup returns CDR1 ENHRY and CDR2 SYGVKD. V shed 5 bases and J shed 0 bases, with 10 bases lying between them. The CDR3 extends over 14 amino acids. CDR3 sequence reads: CAISIGVSNYGYTF. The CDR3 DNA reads TGTGCCATCAGTATCGGGGTTTCTAACTATGGCTACACCTTC.

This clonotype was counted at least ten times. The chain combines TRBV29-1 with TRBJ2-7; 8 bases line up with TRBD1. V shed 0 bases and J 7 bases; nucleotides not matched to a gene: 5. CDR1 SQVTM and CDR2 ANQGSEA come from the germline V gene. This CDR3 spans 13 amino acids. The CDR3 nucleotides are TGCAGCGTTGAAGAGCAGGGGGCAGGTGAGCAGTACTTC. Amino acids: CSVEEQGAGEQYF.

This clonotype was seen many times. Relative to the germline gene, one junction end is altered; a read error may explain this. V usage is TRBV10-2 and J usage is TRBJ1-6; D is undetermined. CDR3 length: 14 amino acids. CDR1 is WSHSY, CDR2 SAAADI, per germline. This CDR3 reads CASSIGKPGSPLHF. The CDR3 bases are TGTGCCAGCAGTATCGGGAAACCGGGTTCACCCCTCCACTTT.

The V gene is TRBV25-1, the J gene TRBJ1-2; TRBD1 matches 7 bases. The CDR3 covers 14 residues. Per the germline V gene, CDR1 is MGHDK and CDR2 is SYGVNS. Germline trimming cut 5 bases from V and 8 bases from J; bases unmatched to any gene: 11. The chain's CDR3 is CASSLSETGVGYTF. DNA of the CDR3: TGTGCCAGCAGTTTATCGGAAACAGGGGTAGGCTACACCTTC.

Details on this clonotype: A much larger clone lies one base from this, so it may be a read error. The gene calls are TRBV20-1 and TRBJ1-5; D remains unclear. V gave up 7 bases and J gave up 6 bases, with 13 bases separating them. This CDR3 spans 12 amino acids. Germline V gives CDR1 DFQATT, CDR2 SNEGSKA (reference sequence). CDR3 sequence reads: CSVNEGFQPQHF. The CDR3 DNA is TGCAGTGTTAATGAAGGGTTTCAGCCCCAGCATTTT.

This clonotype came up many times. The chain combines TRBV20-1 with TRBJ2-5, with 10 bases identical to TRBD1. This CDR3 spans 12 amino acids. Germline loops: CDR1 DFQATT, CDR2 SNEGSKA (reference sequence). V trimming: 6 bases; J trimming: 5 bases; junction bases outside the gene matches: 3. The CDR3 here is CSARQGAETQYF. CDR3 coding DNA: TGCAGTGCCCGACAGGGGGCGGAGACCCAGTACTTC.

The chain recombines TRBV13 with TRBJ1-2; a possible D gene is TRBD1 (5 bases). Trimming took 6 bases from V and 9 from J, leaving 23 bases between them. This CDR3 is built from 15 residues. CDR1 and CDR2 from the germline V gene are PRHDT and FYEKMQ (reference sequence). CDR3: CASRTFQSGGWSYTF. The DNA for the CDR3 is TGTGCCAGCAGAACCTTTCAATCGGGGGGTTGGAGCTACACCTTC.

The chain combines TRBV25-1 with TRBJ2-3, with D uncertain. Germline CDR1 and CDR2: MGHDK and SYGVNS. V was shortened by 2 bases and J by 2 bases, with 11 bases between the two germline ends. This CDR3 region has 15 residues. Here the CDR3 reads CASSEEPPHTDTQYF. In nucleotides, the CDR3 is TGTGCCAGCAGTGAAGAACCCCCACACACAGATACGCAGTATTTT.

The CDR3 DNA sequence: TGTGCCAGCAAGTGGGACAGGGGAAATCAGCCCCAGCATTTT. Its protein is CASKWDRGNQPQHF. The V gene is TRBV6-1, the J gene TRBJ1-5; 10 bases map to TRBD1. V trimming: 7 bases; J trimming: 4 bases; junction bases outside the gene matches: 4. Germline lookup yields CDR1 MNHNS and CDR2 SASEGT. The CDR3 loop spans 14 amino acids.

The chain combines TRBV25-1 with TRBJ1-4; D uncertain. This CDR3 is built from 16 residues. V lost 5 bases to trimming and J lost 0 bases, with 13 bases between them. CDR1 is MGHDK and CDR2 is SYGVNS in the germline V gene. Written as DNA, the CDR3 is TGTGCCAGCAGTTTTACTGAGACTGCAACTAATGAAAAACTGTTTTTT. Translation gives CASSFTETATNEKLFF.

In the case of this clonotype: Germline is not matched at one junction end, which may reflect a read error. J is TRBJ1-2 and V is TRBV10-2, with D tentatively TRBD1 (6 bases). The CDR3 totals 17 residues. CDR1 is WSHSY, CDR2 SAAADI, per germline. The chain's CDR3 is CATRPTGTPTTNYGYTF. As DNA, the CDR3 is TGTGCCACCAGACCGACCGGGACACCTACAACTAACTATGGCTACACCTTC.

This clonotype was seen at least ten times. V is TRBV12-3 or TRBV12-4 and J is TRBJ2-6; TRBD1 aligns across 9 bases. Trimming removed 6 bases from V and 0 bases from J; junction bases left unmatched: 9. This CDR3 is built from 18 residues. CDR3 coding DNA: TGTGCCAGCAGATCCGGGACAGGGAAGAGCTCTGGGGCCAACGTCCTGACTTTC. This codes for CASRSGTGKSSGANVLTF.

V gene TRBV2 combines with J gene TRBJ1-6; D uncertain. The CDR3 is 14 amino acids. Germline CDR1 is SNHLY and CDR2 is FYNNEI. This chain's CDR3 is CARPPGSYNSPLHF. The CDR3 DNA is TGTGCTAGACCACCTGGATCCTATAATTCACCCCTCCACTTT.

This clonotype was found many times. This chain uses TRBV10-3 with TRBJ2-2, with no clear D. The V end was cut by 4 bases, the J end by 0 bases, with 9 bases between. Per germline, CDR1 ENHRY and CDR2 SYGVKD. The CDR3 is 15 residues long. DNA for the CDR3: TGTGCCATCAGTGTTGGCAGGACGAACACCGGGGAGCTGTTTTTT. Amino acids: CAISVGRTNTGELFF.

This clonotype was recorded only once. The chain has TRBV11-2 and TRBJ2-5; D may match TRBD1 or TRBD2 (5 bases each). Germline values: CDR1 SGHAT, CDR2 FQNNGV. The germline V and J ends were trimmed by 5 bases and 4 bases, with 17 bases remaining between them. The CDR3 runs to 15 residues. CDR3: CASSRHPRGAETQYF. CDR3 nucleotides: TGTGCCAGCAGCAGGCACCCCAGAGGGGCAGAGACCCAGTACTTC. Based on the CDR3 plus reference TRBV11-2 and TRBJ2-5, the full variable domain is EAGVAQSPRYKIIEKRQSVAFWCNPISGHATLYWYQQILGQGPKLLIQFQNNGVVDDSQLPKDRFSAERLKGVDSTLKIQPAKLEDSAVYLCASSRHPRGAETQYFGPGTRLLVL.

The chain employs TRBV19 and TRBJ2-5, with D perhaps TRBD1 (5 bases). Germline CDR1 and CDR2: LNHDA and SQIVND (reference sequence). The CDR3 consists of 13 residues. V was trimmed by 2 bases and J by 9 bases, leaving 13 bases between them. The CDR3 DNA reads TGTGCCAGTAGTATACAGGGCAATCAGCCCCAGTACTTC. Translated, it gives CASSIQGNQPQYF.

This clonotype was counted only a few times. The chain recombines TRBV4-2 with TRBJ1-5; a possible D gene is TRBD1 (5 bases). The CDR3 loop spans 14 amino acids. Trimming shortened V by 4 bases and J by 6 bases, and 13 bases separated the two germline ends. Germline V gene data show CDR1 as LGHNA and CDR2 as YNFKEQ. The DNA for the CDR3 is TGTGCCAGCAGCCCAATAGGAGGGGCTCAGCCCCAGCATTTT. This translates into CASSPIGGAQPQHF.

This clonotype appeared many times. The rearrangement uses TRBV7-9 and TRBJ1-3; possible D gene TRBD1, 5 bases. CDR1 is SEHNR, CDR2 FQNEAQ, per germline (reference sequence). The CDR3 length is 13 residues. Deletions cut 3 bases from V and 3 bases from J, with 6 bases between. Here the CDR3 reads CASSFGGGNTIYF. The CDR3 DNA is TGTGCCAGCAGCTTTGGGGGTGGAAACACCATATATTTT.

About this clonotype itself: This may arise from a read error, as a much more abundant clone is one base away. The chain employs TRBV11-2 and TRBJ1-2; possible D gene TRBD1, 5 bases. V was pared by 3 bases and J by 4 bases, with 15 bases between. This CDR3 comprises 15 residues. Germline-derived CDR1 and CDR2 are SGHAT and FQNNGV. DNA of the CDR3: TGTGCCAGCAGCTTTACGACAGACCTTACCTATGGCTACACCTTC. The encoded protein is CASSFTTDLTYGYTF.

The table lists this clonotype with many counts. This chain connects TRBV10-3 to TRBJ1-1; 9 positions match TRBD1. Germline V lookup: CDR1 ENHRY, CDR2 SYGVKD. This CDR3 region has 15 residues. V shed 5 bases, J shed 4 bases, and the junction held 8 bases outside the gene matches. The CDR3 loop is CAISWGQGRSTEAFF. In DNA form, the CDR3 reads TGTGCCATCAGTTGGGGACAGGGCAGAAGCACTGAAGCTTTCTTT.